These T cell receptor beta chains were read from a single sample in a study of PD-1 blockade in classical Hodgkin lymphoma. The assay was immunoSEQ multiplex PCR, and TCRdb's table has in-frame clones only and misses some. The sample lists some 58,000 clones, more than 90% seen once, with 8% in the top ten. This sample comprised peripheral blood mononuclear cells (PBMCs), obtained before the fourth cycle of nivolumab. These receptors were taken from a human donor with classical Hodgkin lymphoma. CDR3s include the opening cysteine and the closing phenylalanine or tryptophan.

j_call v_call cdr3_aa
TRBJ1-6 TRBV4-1 CASSQAPGRGLNSPLHF
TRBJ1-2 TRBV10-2 CASSAISGANYGYTF
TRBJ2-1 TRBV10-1 CASSPGLPTNEQFF
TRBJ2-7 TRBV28 CARYPGTGGTREGEQYF
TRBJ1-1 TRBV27 CASSLSGTGLEAFF
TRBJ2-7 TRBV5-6 CASSPRDRVDEQYF
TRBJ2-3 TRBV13 CASILRQSSSSDTQYF
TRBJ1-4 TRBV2 CASNPPATNEKLFF
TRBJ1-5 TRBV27 CASSLRSHQPQHF
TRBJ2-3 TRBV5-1 CASSRTGRLGTDTQYF
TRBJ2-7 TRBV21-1 CASSRLAGDYEQYF
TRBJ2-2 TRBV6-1 CASSSRQGGTGELFF
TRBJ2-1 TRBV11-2 CASSPGHEQFF
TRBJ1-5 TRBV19 CASSMDGEQPQHF
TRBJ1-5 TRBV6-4 CASSDSGFRVLTWQGYSNQPQHF
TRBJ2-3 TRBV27 CASSLWASGRYTDTQYF
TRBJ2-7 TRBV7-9 CASSSEGHFYEQYF
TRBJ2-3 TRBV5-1 CASSLVGTGPSTDTQYF
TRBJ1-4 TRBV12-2 CASRLGPFGLGEKLFF
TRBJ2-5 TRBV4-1 CASSQATGRFQETQYF
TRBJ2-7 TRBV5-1 CASSLPGQGDEQYF
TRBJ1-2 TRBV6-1 CASSETAGTGYGYTF
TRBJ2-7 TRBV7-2 CASSFQALDEQYF
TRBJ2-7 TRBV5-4 CASSFGGYEQYF
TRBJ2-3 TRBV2 CASRLVGGTQYF
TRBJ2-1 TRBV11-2 CASSLGQGPWEQFF
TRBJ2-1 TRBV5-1 CASSSGQGSYNEQFF
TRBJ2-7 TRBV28 CASSWSLTAYEQYF
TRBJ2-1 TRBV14 CASSQRFDEQFF
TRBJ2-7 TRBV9 CASSVAAGPTYEQYF
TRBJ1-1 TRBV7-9 CASSLRREAFF
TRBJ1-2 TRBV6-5 CASSPLGGFGYTF
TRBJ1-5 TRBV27 CASSLGPLGNQPQHF
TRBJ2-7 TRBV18 CASSPGFGVSYEQYF
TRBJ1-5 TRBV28 CASSLFPQGIQPQHF
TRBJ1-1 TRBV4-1 CASSSLKNTEAFF
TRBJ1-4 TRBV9 CASSVEDGPPRNEKLFF
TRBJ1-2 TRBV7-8 CASSRERSSGGYTF
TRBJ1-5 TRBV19 CASTATGGGQPQHF
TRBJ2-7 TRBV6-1 CASSVELWRLSSYEQYF
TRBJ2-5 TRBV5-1 CASSLRETQYF